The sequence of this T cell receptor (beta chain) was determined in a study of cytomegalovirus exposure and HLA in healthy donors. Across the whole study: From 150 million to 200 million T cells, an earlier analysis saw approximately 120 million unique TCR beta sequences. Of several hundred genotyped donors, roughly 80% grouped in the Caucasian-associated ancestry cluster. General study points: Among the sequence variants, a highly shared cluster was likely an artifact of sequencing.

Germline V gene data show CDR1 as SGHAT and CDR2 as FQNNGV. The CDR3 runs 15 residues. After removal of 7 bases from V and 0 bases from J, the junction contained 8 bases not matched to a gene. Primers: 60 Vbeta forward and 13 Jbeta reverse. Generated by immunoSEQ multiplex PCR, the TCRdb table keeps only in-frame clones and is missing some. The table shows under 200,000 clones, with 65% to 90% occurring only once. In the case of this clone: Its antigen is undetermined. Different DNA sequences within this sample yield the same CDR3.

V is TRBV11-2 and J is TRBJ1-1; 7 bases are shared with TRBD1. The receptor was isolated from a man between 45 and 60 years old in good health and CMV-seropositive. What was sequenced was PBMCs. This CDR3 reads CASTLSGTVNTEAFF. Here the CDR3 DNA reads TGTGCCAGCACCCTATCCGGGACAGTGAACACTGAAGCTTTCTTT.